This T cell receptor beta chain was obtained from a study of cytomegalovirus exposure and HLA in healthy donors. PCR used 60 Vbeta primers and 13 Jbeta primers. Sequencing was performed with immunoSEQ multiplex PCR; in TCRdb, only in-frame clones are kept and a portion is missing. The table has roughly 140,000 clones, around four fifths seen once; the top ten hold 9% to 10%. The sample consisted of PBMCs. This clonotype was sampled from a woman in her sixties or seventies in good health and CMV-seropositive.

CDR3 in DNA: TGTGCCAGCAGTCCCGGGACTAGCGGGAGGCCACCGTACCACACAGATACGCAGTATTTT. Residues: CASSPGTSGRPPYHTDTQYF. V is TRBV28 and J is TRBJ2-3; TRBD2 matches 15 bases. The V gene's germline CDR1 is MDHEN and CDR2 SYDVKM. The CDR3 contains 20 residues. V was pared by 5 bases and J by 2 bases, with 14 bases of the junction left unmatched.